Below are 2 T cell receptor beta chains sequenced from a single sample in a study of blood T cells in healthy people across ages. The use of a sample-barcoded 5' primer and a J-beta primer mix characterized a second PCR of about 7 to 12 cycles. TCRdb reprocessed the 5' RACE reads via MiXCR and lists one record per CDR3 protein. The sample has some 920,000 distinct CDR3 sequences, about 53% seen once; the top ten hold about a fifth. The sample comprised blood. The receptors come from an older woman in good health.

In this sample, this clonotype turned up a few times. The V gene is TRBV15, the J gene TRBJ1-4; no clear D. Germline assignment: CDR1 LNHNV and CDR2 YYDKDF (reference sequence). The CDR3 runs 14 residues. V dropped 0 bases and J dropped 8 bases, with 10 bases sitting between them. The CDR3 nucleotides are TGTGCCACCAGCAGAGATCTGTGGGAGGAAAAACTGTTTTTT. This gives the protein CATSRDLWEEKLFF.

The J gene is TRBJ2-1, the V gene TRBV24-1; 10 nucleotides match TRBD1. Germline lookup yields CDR1 KGHDR and CDR2 SFDVKD. The CDR3 contains 15 residues. Trimming took 6 bases from V and 6 from J; bases not matched to a gene: 7. Here the CDR3 DNA reads TGTGCCACCAGTACCGCCGGGACAGGGGTCAATGAGCAGTTCTTC. It codes for CATSTAGTGVNEQFF.